Listed below are T cell receptor beta chains from one sample, sequenced in a study of T cells in Graves' hyperthyroidism and ophthalmopathy. TCRdb ran MiXCR on the multiplex PCR reads and lists one entry per CDR3 protein. There are about 300,000 distinct CDR3 sequences in the sample; roughly 19% occur only once, and approximately 35% lies in the top ten. The sequenced material came from blood. The receptors here all came from a man aged 45-60 years with Graves' ophthalmopathy. The conserved cysteine and the conserved F or W are not part of the CDR3 here. D genes are given only for firm matches.

>TRBJ1-5|NA|TRBV2
ASSDRTENQPQH
>TRBJ2-2|TRBD2|TRBV6-2/TRBV6-3
ASSRGLAGGPTGELF
>TRBJ2-6|NA|TRBV27
ASSRTQSSGANVLT
>TRBJ2-1|NA|TRBV11-2
ASSLDLGEWRYEQF
>TRBJ1-6|NA|TRBV15
ATKTGQPTSPLH
>TRBJ2-7|TRBD1|TRBV20-1
SARVLQGLSEQY
>TRBJ2-1|TRBD2|TRBV24-1
ATSDGTSGSIREQF
>TRBJ2-3|NA|TRBV14
ASSHYHTDTQY
>TRBJ1-1|NA|TRBV18
ASSPGSMNTEAF
>TRBJ2-1|TRBD1|TRBV12-3/TRBV12-4
ASSWTGSTIKQF
>TRBJ1-5|NA|TRBV6-1
ASAKGDGNQPQH
>TRBJ2-1|NA|TRBV24-1
ATSGTQGISSYNEQF
>TRBJ2-3|NA|TRBV5-1
ASSLDPMDTQY
>TRBJ2-1|TRBD2|TRBV5-1
ASSSRLAGVGAYNEQF
>TRBJ2-5|TRBD1|TRBV6-6
ASSYAGQGEETQY
>TRBJ2-2|TRBD2|TRBV5-1
ASRSGLAGAVAGELF
>TRBJ2-2|TRBD1|TRBV19
ASKPGAQGAQTGELF
>TRBJ2-2|NA|TRBV6-9
ASSYKGVSVYTGELF
>TRBJ1-1|NA|TRBV28
ASSLVTSNTEAF
>TRBJ2-2|NA|TRBV12-3/TRBV12-4
ASSSRGGRDTGELF
>TRBJ2-1|TRBD1|TRBV28
ASSPPTGSFYNEQF
>TRBJ2-1|TRBD1|TRBV24-1
ATTRTGGNEQF
>TRBJ2-1|NA|TRBV12-3/TRBV12-4
ASSFRGEPANEQF
>TRBJ1-5|NA|TRBV2
ASSERGVVGQPQH
>TRBJ1-1|NA|TRBV11-3
ASRASNTEAF
>TRBJ2-1|NA|TRBV10-3
AISELEQSSYNEQF
>TRBJ2-2|NA|TRBV30
AWSANRGIYTGELF
>TRBJ1-1|NA|TRBV27
ASIIQGGTEAF
>TRBJ1-4|NA|TRBV14
ASSQDIYEKLF
>TRBJ2-5|TRBD1|TRBV24-1
ATSDLGTGAETQY
>TRBJ2-3|TRBD1|TRBV2
ASHTGTGLNTQY
>TRBJ2-3|NA|TRBV11-2
ASSQSVGTDTQY
>TRBJ2-7|TRBD2|TRBV3-1
ASSQDFTSGPTSDEQY
>TRBJ1-5|TRBD1|TRBV27
ASSHRGSNQPQH
>TRBJ2-3|NA|TRBV27
ASSLYTASTDTQY
>TRBJ1-5|NA|TRBV6-2/TRBV6-3
ASSYARGRPNQPQH
>TRBJ1-2|TRBD1|TRBV9
ASSEETGGAYGYT
>TRBJ1-5|NA|TRBV28
ASSLSECQPQH
>TRBJ2-4|NA|TRBV5-4
ASGDDSNIQY
>TRBJ2-3|TRBD1|TRBV29-1
SVDPPGQSTDTQY
>TRBJ1-1|NA|TRBV5-1
ASSLAGAGVNTEAF
>TRBJ2-1|NA|TRBV5-1
ASSPNPSGLSSYNEQF
>TRBJ1-1|TRBD1|TRBV6-1
ASRLRQGLAEAF
>TRBJ1-1|NA|TRBV18
ASSPREGEATEAF
>TRBJ2-7|TRBD1|TRBV6-1
ATRRDRNIYEQY
>TRBJ2-7|TRBD2|TRBV28
ASSLWASGSYEQY
>TRBJ2-1|TRBD2|TRBV20-1
SARSSGNLYNEQF
>TRBJ1-6|NA|TRBV30
AWRYSLDSPLH
>TRBJ2-3|NA|TRBV29-1
SVDPGPDTQY
>TRBJ2-5|TRBD1|TRBV11-2
ASSHGQGGQEAQY
>TRBJ2-1|NA|TRBV10-3
AISERDNEQF
>TRBJ2-3|NA|TRBV2
ASTMLRQGRGPDTQY
>TRBJ2-3|NA|TRBV2
ASKPDTDTQY